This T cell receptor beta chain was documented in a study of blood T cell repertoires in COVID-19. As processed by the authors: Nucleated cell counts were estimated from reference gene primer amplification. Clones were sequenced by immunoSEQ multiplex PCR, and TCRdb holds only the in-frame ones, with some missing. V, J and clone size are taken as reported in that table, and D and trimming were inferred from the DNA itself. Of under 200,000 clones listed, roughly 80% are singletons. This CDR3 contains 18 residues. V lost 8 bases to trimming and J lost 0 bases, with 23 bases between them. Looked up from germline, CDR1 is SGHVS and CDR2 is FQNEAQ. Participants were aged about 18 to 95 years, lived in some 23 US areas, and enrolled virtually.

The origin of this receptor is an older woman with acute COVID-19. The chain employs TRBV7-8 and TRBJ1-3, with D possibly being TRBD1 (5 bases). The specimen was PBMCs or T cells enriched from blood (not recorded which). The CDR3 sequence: CASRLGAVHRPSGNTIYF. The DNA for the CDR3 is TGTGCCAGCCGGCTTGGGGCAGTACACAGACCCTCTGGAAACACCATATATTTT.